These 23 T cell receptor beta chains originate from one sample sequenced in a study of CD8+ T cells in alopecia areata. The sequencing template was cDNA reverse transcribed from extracted RNA. The data were produced by immunoSEQ multiplex PCR, yet TCRdb's version contains in-frame clones alone and is incomplete. Among 150,000 to 200,000 clones listed, approximately 62% were seen once. The sequences come from CD4+ T cells sorted from blood, collected at week 0. The source is a human donor with alopecia areata.

This chain joins TRBV6-5 and TRBJ2-5, with D perhaps TRBD2 (6 bases). Between the trimmed V and J ends, which lost 5 bases and 1 base, there was a span of 11 bases. The CDR3 runs to 14 residues. The V gene's germline CDR1 is MNHEY and CDR2 SVGAGI. This CDR3 is CASSHRTTQETQYF. CDR3 bases: TGTGCCAGCAGTCATAGGACTACCCAAGAGACCCAGTACTTC.

The J gene is TRBJ1-5, the V gene TRBV2, with a possible D match to TRBD1 (5 bases). The V end lost 5 bases, the J end lost 6 bases, and 11 bases lay between the germline ends. The CDR3 loop spans 13 amino acids. Germline V gene data show CDR1 as SNHLY and CDR2 as FYNNEI. CDR3 residues: CASSQGSGQPQHF. Written as DNA, the CDR3 is TGTGCCAGCAGTCAGGGAAGTGGTCAGCCCCAGCATTTT.

This clone occurred a few times. The chain recombines TRBV2 with TRBJ2-7; D remains unclear. Trimming pared 3 bases from V and 1 base from J, leaving 4 bases between. Germline lookup yields CDR1 SNHLY and CDR2 FYNNEI. The CDR3 totals 12 residues. The CDR3 DNA reads as TGTGCCAGCAGTGAGGTTTCCTACGAGCAGTACTTC. This codes for CASSEVSYEQYF. Looking up the rest from reference TRBV2 and TRBJ2-7 gives the full variable domain: EPEVTQTPSHQVTQMGQEVILRCVPISNHLYFYWYRQILGQKVEFLVSFYNNEISEKSEIFDDQFSVERPDGSNFTLKIRSTKLEDSAMYFCASSEVSYEQYFGPGTRLTVT.

This clone was seen a single time. This chain uses TRBV29-1 with TRBJ2-3, with D perhaps assigned TRBD1 or TRBD2 (5 bases each). Trimming shortened V by 4 bases and J by 2 bases, and 13 bases separated the two germline ends. CDR1 and CDR2 from the germline V gene are SQVTM and ANQGSEA. CDR3 length equals 14 residues. The CDR3 loop is CSVGDQDLTDTQYF. The CDR3 nucleotides read TGCAGCGTTGGGGACCAAGATCTCACAGATACGCAGTATTTT.

To note about this clone: The same CDR3 is also encoded by other DNA sequences in this sample. V and J are TRBV30 and TRBJ2-2; possible D gene TRBD2, 5 bases. Germline loops: CDR1 GTSNPN, CDR2 SVGIG (reference sequence). Trimming stripped 0 bases from V and 5 bases from J, with 7 bases between. The CDR3 loop spans 13 amino acids. CDR3 amino acids: CAWSVRGTGELFF. CDR3 bases: TGTGCCTGGAGTGTACGAGGGACCGGGGAGCTGTTTTTT.

V gene TRBV5-1 combines with J gene TRBJ2-3; unclear D gene. The CDR3 runs 12 residues. Germline V gene sequence: CDR1 SGHRS, CDR2 YFSETQ. The V gene lost 4 bases and the J gene lost 0 bases, with 3 bases spanning the gap. The CDR3 bases are TGCGCCAGCAGCCCAAGCACAGATACGCAGTATTTT. Translation: CASSPSTDTQYF.

Points on this clone: The sample holds other DNA sequences that translate to the same CDR3. This chain uses TRBV29-1 with TRBJ1-1, with D uncertain. The germline V and J ends were trimmed by 4 bases and 3 bases, with 6 bases remaining between them. Germline CDR1 SQVTM, CDR2 ANQGSEA. CDR3 length equals 11 residues. The CDR3 coding sequence is TGCAGCGTTGGCGGGTACACTGAAGCTTTCTTT. Its protein is CSVGGYTEAFF.

The chain joins TRBV27 to TRBJ2-1; no clear D gene. Germline assignment: CDR1 MNHEY and CDR2 SMNVEV (reference sequence). The V gene lost 6 bases and the J gene lost 2 bases, with 14 bases spanning the gap. This CDR3 has 15 residues. DNA of the CDR3: TGTGCCAGCAGCGACCAACCCCACGCCTACAATGAGCAGTTCTTC. This codes for CASSDQPHAYNEQFF.

The chain employs TRBV20-1 and TRBJ2-5; D not resolved. The ends were cut back, 8 bases at V and 4 bases at J, with 11 bases in the middle. From germline, CDR1 is DFQATT and CDR2 SNEGSKA (reference sequence). The CDR3 length is 11 residues. CDR3 sequence: CSLGFGETQYF. For the CDR3, the DNA is TGCAGTCTAGGTTTTGGAGAGACCCAGTACTTC.

The chain recombines TRBV5-6 with TRBJ1-2; D may be TRBD1 (6 bases). Germline values: CDR1 SGHDT, CDR2 YYEEEE. The CDR3 runs 14 residues. V was clipped by 2 bases and J by 0 bases, with 8 bases between them. The CDR3, as DNA: TGTGCCAGCAGCTTAACAGGGCCTAACTATGGCTACACCTTC. This encodes CASSLTGPNYGYTF.

V usage is TRBV30 and J usage is TRBJ1-1; D unclear. CDR3 length: 13 amino acids. CDR1 and CDR2 (germline): GTSNPN, SVGIG (reference sequence). Trimming cost V 5 bases and J 0 bases, with 10 bases left between them. The CDR3 protein is CAWVDQLNTEAFF. CDR3 in DNA: TGTGCCTGGGTGGACCAATTGAACACTGAAGCTTTCTTT.

As concerns this clone: Other DNA sequences in the sample encode the same CDR3. The CDR3 nucleotides read TGTGCCTGGAGTGTAGGGGGGAGTAGCAATCAGCCCCAGCATTTT. The encoded protein is CAWSVGGSSNQPQHF. The rearrangement links TRBV30 to TRBJ1-5, with D maybe TRBD1 (6 bases). V was shortened by 0 bases and J by 0 bases, with 9 bases between the two germline ends. Per the germline V gene, CDR1 is GTSNPN and CDR2 is SVGIG (reference sequence). The CDR3 consists of 15 residues.

The CDR3 region is CASSYSWGQFF. The CDR3 bases are TGTGCCAGCAGTTACTCGTGGGGCCAGTTCTTC. This rearrangement joins TRBV6-6 to TRBJ2-1; tentatively, D is TRBD1 (5 bases). V lost 0 bases and J lost 13, with 7 bases in between. Per germline, CDR1 MNHNY and CDR2 SVGAGI (reference sequence). The CDR3 has 11 residues.

The CDR3 sequence is CASSGDETQYF. In DNA, the CDR3 is TGTGCCAGCAGTGGAGACGAGACCCAGTACTTC. The rearrangement links TRBV2 to TRBJ2-5; D is undetermined. CDR3 length: 11 amino acids. CDR1 is SNHLY and CDR2 is FYNNEI in the germline V gene. Trimming stripped 4 bases from V and 5 bases from J, with 5 bases between.

The chain joins TRBV29-1 to TRBJ2-1; 7 nucleotides agree with TRBD1. After removal of 6 bases from V and 4 bases from J, the junction contained 6 bases not matched to a gene. The CDR3 covers 13 residues. Germline CDR1 reads SQVTM; CDR2 reads ANQGSEA. CDR3 in DNA: TGCAGCGTGAGGACAGGCTCTTACAATGAGCAGTTCTTC. Translated, it gives CSVRTGSYNEQFF.

CDR3 sequence (DNA): TGTGCCAGCAGCGTACAGGGATTGCAAAATTCACCCCTCCACTTT. This gives the protein CASSVQGLQNSPLHF. The chain recombines TRBV7-2 with TRBJ1-6, with D tentatively TRBD1 (6 bases). This CDR3 spans 15 amino acids. Germline CDR1 SGHTA, CDR2 FQGNSA. V was shortened by 5 bases and J by 7 bases, with 15 bases between the two germline ends.

This clone has just a few counts. This chain connects TRBV15 to TRBJ1-5, with D possibly being TRBD1 (5 bases). V shed 8 bases and J shed 3 bases, with 14 bases lying between them. The CDR3 is 14 residues long. The V gene's germline CDR1 is LNHNV and CDR2 YYDKDF (reference sequence). CDR3 in amino acids: CATQITGFNQPQHF. In nucleotides, the CDR3 is TGTGCCACCCAGATTACAGGATTCAATCAGCCCCAGCATTTT.

The chain uses TRBV2 and TRBJ2-3; D is unresolved. The CDR3 runs 11 residues. Trimming stripped 4 bases from V and 10 bases from J, with 9 bases between. CDR1 and CDR2 from the germline V gene are SNHLY and FYNNEI. DNA of the CDR3: TGTGCCAGCAGTGTTCGGTCATCGCAGTATTTT. Its protein product is CASSVRSSQYF. The full variable domain, completed using reference TRBV2 and TRBJ2-3, is EPEVTQTPSHQVTQMGQEVILRCVPISNHLYFYWYRQILGQKVEFLVSFYNNEISEKSEIFDDQFSVERPDGSNFTLKIRSTKLEDSAMYFCASSVRSSQYFGPGTRLTVL.

This chain joins TRBV5-1 and TRBJ2-2, with 7 bases lining up with TRBD2. CDR3 length: 16 residues. Per the germline V gene, CDR1 is SGHRS and CDR2 is YFSETQ. J was trimmed by 1 base and V by 0 bases; bases with no gene match: 3. CDR3 sequence (DNA): TGCGCCAGCAGCTTGGTACAGCGGGGGAACACCGGGGAGCTGTTTTTT. Translation gives CASSLVQRGNTGELFF.

Details on this clone: One end of the junction does not line up with germline, which may come from a read error. The chain employs TRBV30 and TRBJ1-5; tentatively, D is TRBD1 (5 bases). This CDR3 contains 13 residues. The germline V gene has CDR1 GTSNPN and CDR2 SVGIG (reference sequence). CDR3 sequence (DNA): TGTGCCTGGGGAGGGACCAGCAATCAACCCCAGCATTTT. Translation: CAWGGTSNQPQHF.

This clone was seen only a few times. V and J are TRBV7-2 and TRBJ2-1; 7 bases are shared with TRBD2. The V and J ends lost 5 bases and 7 bases, in that order; junction bases with no gene match: 8. Per the germline V gene, CDR1 is SGHTA and CDR2 is FQGNSA. The CDR3 loop spans 14 amino acids. The CDR3 sequence: CASSRVRGTNEQFF. CDR3 DNA sequence: TGTGCCAGCAGCCGGGTGCGGGGGACTAATGAGCAGTTCTTC.

V is TRBV5-6 and J is TRBJ2-7; no firm D call. V lost 4 bases to trimming and J lost 2 bases, with 7 bases between them. CDR1 is SGHDT, CDR2 YYEEEE, per germline. This CDR3 spans 12 amino acids. The CDR3 region is CASSVRPYEQYF. The CDR3 region has the DNA TGTGCCAGCAGCGTTAGGCCCTACGAGCAGTACTTC.

The sample holds a few counts of this clone. This chain links TRBV29-1 with TRBJ2-3; D not certain. Trimming pared 6 bases from V and 1 base from J, leaving 17 bases between. Looked up from germline, CDR1 is SQVTM and CDR2 is ANQGSEA. The CDR3 totals 15 residues. CDR3 region: CSVNSRQIRTDTQYF. In DNA, the CDR3 is TGCAGCGTCAATTCAAGACAAATTCGCACAGATACGCAGTATTTT.